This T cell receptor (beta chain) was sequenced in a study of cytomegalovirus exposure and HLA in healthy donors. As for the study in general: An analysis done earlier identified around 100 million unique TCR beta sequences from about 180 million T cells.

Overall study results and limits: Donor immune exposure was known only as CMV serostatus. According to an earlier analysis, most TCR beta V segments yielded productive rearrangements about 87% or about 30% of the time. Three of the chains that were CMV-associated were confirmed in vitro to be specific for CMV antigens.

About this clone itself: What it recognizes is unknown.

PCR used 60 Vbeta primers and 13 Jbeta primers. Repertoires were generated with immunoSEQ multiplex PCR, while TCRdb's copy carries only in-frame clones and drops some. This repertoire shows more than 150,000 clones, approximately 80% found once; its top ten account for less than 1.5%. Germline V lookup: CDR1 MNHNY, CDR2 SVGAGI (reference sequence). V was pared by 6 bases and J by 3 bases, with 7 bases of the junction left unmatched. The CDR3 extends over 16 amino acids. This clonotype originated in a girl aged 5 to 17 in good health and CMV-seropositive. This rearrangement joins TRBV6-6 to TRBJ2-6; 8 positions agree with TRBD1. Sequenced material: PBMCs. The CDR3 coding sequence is TGTGCCAGCAGAAGGACAGGGTCTGGTGGGGCCAACGTCCTGACTTTC. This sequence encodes CASRRTGSGGANVLTF.